A selection of T cell receptor beta chains follows, all from one sample in a study of response to subunit inactivated influenza vaccine. TCRdb reprocessed the RT-PCR reads with MiXCR, giving one entry per CDR3 protein. Found here are about 500,000 distinct CDR3 sequences, 16% of them singletons; the top ten hold over 2.5%. Sequencing was performed on CD4+ T cells sorted from PBMCs, taken less than 30 months after vaccination. The origin of the receptors is a man aged 50 to 69 who received an inactivated influenza vaccine. Both conserved end residues are part of each CDR3. A row's size may be missing; if present it is once, few, many or a size class.

16 few TRBV5-1 CASSLLTDLNTDTQYF
12 many TRBV4-3 CASSQVGETYTF
15 NA TRBV20-1 CSARDSLRYNYGYTF
16 few TRBV7-2 CASSLVQGRGNSPLHF
15 few TRBV10-3 CAISAGPGKNQPQHF
15 NA TRBV27 CASRASGGLGETQYF
14 few TRBV7-2 CASRPTSGTGELFF
13 NA TRBV7-8 CASSLEDLYGYTF
16 many TRBV5-1 CASSLGGRGANYGYTF
14 NA TRBV15 CATRPRSSGNTIYF
17 few TRBV4-3 CASSRGTGGSTNEKLFF
15 NA TRBV7-8 CASSLDQGSYNEQFF
17 few TRBV3-1 CASSQAVARGTPYEQYF
14 few TRBV20-1 CSARKEGHFDEQFF
17 few TRBV12-3/TRBV12-4 CASSPPGRGLSGNTIYF
14 few TRBV30 CAWGIAGARYTQYF
13 NA TRBV4-1 CASSQGAGIKQFF
15 many TRBV4-2 CASSREGQRGQPQHF
15 NA TRBV10-3 CAISERDSPSYEQYF
11 few TRBV6-5 CASRSFGTQYF